These 3 T cell receptor beta chains came from one sample sequenced in a study of T-cell reconstitution after alpha-beta-depleted transplantation in children. As it was prepared, the TCRbeta library received unique molecular identifiers. TCRdb reprocessed the PCR reads with MiXCR, giving one entry per CDR3 protein. The table shows a few hundred thousand distinct CDR3 sequences, with over 25% occurring only once. The starting material was PBMCs, obtained before TCRalphabeta/CD19-depleted stem cell transplant. The receptor source for this set is a boy under two years old with Wiskott-Aldrich syndrome, due to receive a stem cell transplant.

J is TRBJ2-4 and V is TRBV3-1, with 9 bases aligning to TRBD2. V shed 1 base and J 6 bases; nucleotides not matched to a gene: 10. The CDR3 totals 17 residues. Germline CDR1 LGHDT, CDR2 YNNKEL (reference sequence). DNA for the CDR3: TGTGCCAGCAGCCAAGGCATCGGAGCGGGAGGCACAAACATTCAGTACTTC. Protein: CASSQGIGAGGTNIQYF. The full variable domain, completed using reference TRBV3-1 and TRBJ2-4, is DTAVSQTPKYLVTQMGNDKSIKCEQNLGHDTMYWYKQDSKKFLKIMFSYNNKELIINETVPNRFSPKSPDKAHLNLHINSLELGDSAVYFCASSQGIGAGGTNIQYFGAGTRLSVL.

To note about this clonotype: A read error may account for a junction end that differs from germline. The chain is built from TRBV12-3 or TRBV12-4 and TRBJ2-2, with TRBD2 matching 9 bases. The CDR3 has 19 residues. CDR3 coding DNA: TGTGCCATCAGTTTAGCCAGGCTAGCGGGACTTGCGAACACCGGGGAGCTGTTTTTT. This codes for CAISLARLAGLANTGELFF.

In regard to this clonotype: This may come from a read error, since a much larger clone is one base off. This chain links TRBV5-6 with TRBJ2-5; unclear D gene. Trimming removed 4 bases from V and 0 bases from J, with 4 bases in between. From germline, CDR1 is SGHDT and CDR2 YYEEEE. The CDR3 contains 12 residues. CDR3 bases: TGTGCCAGCAGCCGGGACCAAGAGACCCAGTACTTC. This encodes CASSRDQETQYF.